This TCR beta chain came from a study of blood T cell repertoires in COVID-19. The assay was immunoSEQ multiplex PCR, and TCRdb's table has in-frame clones only and misses some. The repertoire has approximately 68,000 clones, around nine tenths of them found once; the top ten carry about 12%. Trimming at V came to 0 bases and at J to 1 base, leaving 4 bases not matched to a gene. The CDR3 is 16 residues long. The germline gives CDR1 MRHNA, CDR2 SNTAGT. Sequences were obtained from peripheral blood. The receptor was derived from a woman aged 55-69 years with acute or convalescent COVID-19. This chain joins TRBV6-4 and TRBJ2-3; 7 bases fit TRBD1. DNA for the CDR3: TGTGCCAGCAGTGACTCCGGAGACAGGGGCACAGATACGCAGTATTTT. Residues: CASSDSGDRGTDTQYF.